This T cell receptor (beta chain) stems from a study of blood T cells in healthy people across ages. With 3 bases removed from V and 1 base from J, the gap between germline ends came to 12 bases. CDR1 is KGHSH, CDR2 LQKENI, per germline. The CDR3 is made up of 15 amino acids. Notes on the study in general: In older individuals, TCR beta diversity per million T cells was lower, falling roughly linearly with age.

For this clonotype: Its antigen is not identified.

Primed by a sample-barcoded 5' primer and a J-beta primer mix, a second PCR proceeded for about 7 to 11 cycles. From the 5' RACE reads, TCRdb called clonotypes with MiXCR, one entry per CDR3 protein. The sample includes approximately 730,000 distinct CDR3 sequences, approximately 43% seen only once; the top ten take 20% to 25%. The receptor comes from a woman aged 60-75 years in good health. The sample was blood. This rearrangement joins TRBV18 to TRBJ2-5; tentative D call: TRBD1 (5 bases). The CDR3 reads CASSPLTESQETQYF. CDR3 sequence (DNA): TGTGCCAGCTCACCGCTGACAGAAAGCCAAGAGACCCAGTACTTC. Based on the CDR3 plus reference TRBV18 and TRBJ2-5, the full variable domain is NAGVMQNPRHLVRRRGQEARLRCSPMKGHSHVYWYRQLPEEGLKFMVYLQKENIIDESGMPKERFSAEFPKEGPSILRIQQVVRGDSAAYFCASSPLTESQETQYFGPGTRLLVL.